A single T cell receptor (beta chain) is shown here with its context. This clone has more than one count but fewer than ten. The specificity of this receptor is unknown. The input lacks base qualities; no much larger clone sits a single base away. Libraries were built with the immunoSEQ multiplex PCR assay. For the multiplex PCR, a mixture combining 60 forward primers for TCR Vbeta segments and 13 reverse primers for TCR Jbeta segments was used. Amplification of the CDR3 region of rearranged TCR beta genes was performed with a multiplex PCR assay on genomic DNA. On the Illumina HiSeq System, the amplified TCR beta libraries were sequenced as 87-base-pair reads. For the original study's pipeline: A later analysis tallied about 77 million unique TCR beta chains across the 600 to 700 repertoires, and approximately 11 million of those chains were shared by two or more donors. A nearest-neighbor algorithm error-corrected the raw reads and collapsed the reads into unique sequences, merging closely related sequences to remove PCR and sequencing errors. Alignment of CDR3 sequences to IMGT reference sequences was used to assign V, D and J gene segments. For a sequence to be retained, a match of at least six nucleotides was required to both a V gene segment and a J gene segment. A rearrangement was called productive if the CDR3 had no stop codons and remained in frame with V and J, and every other rearrangement was called non-productive. CDR3 was defined according to IMGT convention as the region running from the second conserved V-encoded cysteine to the conserved J-encoded phenylalanine. In an earlier analysis of 587 of the donors, sequences lacking an unambiguous match to a single V gene segment were excluded. An earlier analysis of over 450 of the donors classified V segments as functional when productive rearrangements were above 56.7% and as segregating when the standard deviation between donors was above 5%. A statistical classification framework was developed to diagnose cytomegalovirus status using the catalog of TCR beta chain sequences. A later analysis assigned V and J genes by comparing TCR nucleotide sequences with IMGT/GENE-DB human TR gene sequences. Using the TCRdist pipeline, a later analysis assigned CDR3 sequences along with most-parsimonious VDJ recombination scenarios. A later analysis defined each TCR beta chain by its CDR3 amino acid sequence plus V-gene family, and excluded reads lacking a unique V-gene family. A later analysis removed 592 highly shared, low-generation-probability nucleotide sequences to deal with suspected cross-contamination and a sequencing artifact. In a later analysis, a clonal expansion index was calculated for each public chain from normalized within-repertoire ranks of inferred template counts. In a later analysis, generation probabilities were computed with a VDJ recombination model fitted to out-of-frame rearrangements, and the resulting probabilities were checked against IGoR. In a later analysis, hypergeometric tests were used to score TCR-TCR, TCR-HLA and TCR-CMV co-occurrence, with a repertoire-size bias correction applied to TCR pairs. False discovery rates were estimated in a later analysis by permuting HLA or CMV assignments 20 times. In a later analysis, co-occurring TCRs were grouped using DBSCAN, with TCRdist sequence similarity added in when clustering inside HLA-allele-positive subsets. Repertoires with fewer than 30,000 or more than 120,000 public chains were left out of co-occurrence clustering, as were several repertoires with anomalous nucleotide sharing. Sourced from immuneACCESS, this table was stored by TCRdb with only in-frame sequences that have V and J called. A share of the clones is absent; for the studies checked, an unresolved V gene accounts for under half, and the remainder has no known explanation. Clone size and V and J calls were adopted from that table, with D and trimming inferred from the DNA. The sample records some 180,000 clones, roughly 70% of which are singletons. Around 5% of the sample belongs to the ten largest clones.

Trimming removed 0 bases from V and 1 base from J; the gene matches leave 4 bases unexplained. CDR1 SGDLS and CDR2 YYNGEE were looked up in the germline V gene. Including cysteine and phenylalanine, the CDR3 has 16 amino acids. Of the read, only the CDR3 DNA is kept; its 48 bases are in frame from base 1. The source of the sample is a study of cytomegalovirus exposure and HLA in healthy donors (dated by TCRdb to the late 2010s). At the level of the whole study: According to an earlier analysis of 450 to 650 of the donors, 200 million or so T cells yielded some 110 million unique TCR beta sequences and about 300 Gb of sequence data. In addition to the first cohort of approximately 670 subjects, a separate validation cohort of 100 to 150 different subjects was used. To predict cytomegalovirus infection status, the study combined high-throughput TCR immunosequencing, statistical association of individual TCRs with disease status, and machine learning. Class I and class II HLA loci were covered by the typing at four-digit resolution. A later genetic analysis took genome-wide SNP genotypes for 398 of the 666 donors and used that subset as a discovery cohort. Among 350 to 400 genotyped donors of the cohort, an average of roughly 240,000 unique TCR beta nucleotide sequences were sequenced per donor, roughly a sixth of them non-productive. About 280 gigabases of sequencing data and around 88 million unique TCR sequences made up an early release that covered under 750 HLA-typed donors. The later analysis used no new phenotypic data to find candidate immune exposures, relying instead on TCR beta sequences and their occurrence across donors. An earlier analysis of nearly 600 of the donors applied high-throughput TCR beta sequencing to assess whether each TCR beta V gene segment acted as functional or pseudogenic. Typing coverage differed by locus: A, B, C, DRB1 and DQB1 were typed in about 620-630 donors, DQA1 in roughly 500, DPA1 in some 570, and DPB1 in just under 490. Every discovery cohort repertoire had been produced on one sequencing platform. The study aimed to test whether signatures of past pathogen exposure could be identified by cataloging public T cell receptors. The study used immunosequencing to profile the T cell repertoires of about 670 subjects and linked those repertoires to cytomegalovirus serostatus. Donor age, sex, ethnicity and CMV serostatus were compiled together with the repertoire data. To study patterns of TCR occurrence, a later analysis re-analyzed previously published TCR beta repertoires from 700 or so donors and added high-resolution HLA genotyping. About five DR-DQ haplotypes were treated as single units for association and clustering because of strong linkage in the cohort. Of the 300 to 400 genotyped donors, roughly 80% fell in the genetic ancestry cluster associated with self-reported Caucasian donors.

The cohort was made up of approximately 670 healthy bone marrow donors. Cohort members were all nominally healthy when sampled, although unrecorded immune exposures were likely present. The donor was CMV seropositive and belonged to the group of about 290 seropositive cohort members. A peripheral blood sample was collected from each donor, and TCR beta sequencing was performed on peripheral blood mononuclear cells. Genomic DNA extraction from the blood cell samples was performed with the Qiagen DNeasy Blood Extraction Kit. Findings and caveats that apply to the study as a whole: Sequencing depth was assumed to be roughly uniform across donors in the presence/absence analyses, though that assumption may not hold. In vitro tests confirmed that a few of the cytomegalovirus-associated TCR beta chains recognize cytomegalovirus antigens. A later analysis found that TCR association rates varied across HLA loci, with DRB1 alleles showing the most associated TCRs and HLA-C alleles the fewest. While some public TCRs were present in many individuals, most TCR sequences turned up only very rarely across donors. Some IMGT-functional V segments, including TRBV6-2 and TRBV6-3, could not be told apart with the 87-base-pair reads, so those segments were excluded. Only TCR beta chains were sequenced in this cohort, and the absence of alpha or paired-chain data limited detectable features. The classifier was reported to diagnose cytomegalovirus status with high specificity and sensitivity in both the original and validation cohorts. Immune exposure information for the cohort was limited to CMV serostatus. A further reported finding was that TCR beta sequences accurately predicted the HLA-A and HLA-B alleles for most subjects in the first cohort. According to the authors, the approach could potentially be generalized to other disease states and immunological phenotypes. Several of the top co-occurrence clusters appeared to be linked to parvovirus B19, influenza, CMV and Epstein-Barr virus, according to a later analysis. At a false discovery rate of 0.05, a later analysis linked some 18,000 TCR beta sequences to specific HLA alleles. In a later analysis, HLA-associated TCR beta chains were found to be more clonally expanded and to have lower generation probabilities than equally common non-associated chains. V-gene and J-gene trimming of TCR beta chains was associated with a missense DCLRE1C variant in a later genetic analysis, and the association was replicated in an independent cohort. Seventeen rarely observed V segments, including chromosome 9 orphons, were excluded from the earlier analysis of approximately 500 of the donors because counts were too low. In an earlier analysis of about 550 of the donors, most TCR beta V segments were observed in productive rearrangements about 87% or about 30% of the time, broadly matching IMGT annotations. A total of 164 TCR beta chains were listed by the study as associated with cytomegalovirus. HLA typing was unavailable for some donors at each locus, so association tests used only the typed subset. A cluster of highly shared sequence variants was judged likely to represent a technical artifact of the sequencing pipeline. Assigning TCR associations to individual alleles was difficult when HLA alleles, especially DR and DQ, strongly co-occurred. Correlated functional status among segregating V segments might be attributable to linkage disequilibrium, but an unknown experimental factor could not be ruled out. Compared with the approximately 670-donor mean, donors in an Asian-associated ancestry cluster had fewer N-insertions in productive TCRs, according to a later genetic analysis. According to a later analysis, most CMV-associated TCR beta chains appeared to be HLA-restricted, and the HLA associations seemed to be driven largely by CMV exposure.

This sequence was found in a woman in her late teens or twenties in good health and CMV-seropositive. This chain joins TRBV9 to TRBJ2-5, and TRBD2 matches 9 of the central bases. The sequencing input was PBMCs. The CDR3 is CASSVAPAGGQETQYF. At the DNA level, the sequence is TGTGCCAGCAGCGTAGCTCCAGCGGGGGGCCAAGAGACCCAGTACTTC.